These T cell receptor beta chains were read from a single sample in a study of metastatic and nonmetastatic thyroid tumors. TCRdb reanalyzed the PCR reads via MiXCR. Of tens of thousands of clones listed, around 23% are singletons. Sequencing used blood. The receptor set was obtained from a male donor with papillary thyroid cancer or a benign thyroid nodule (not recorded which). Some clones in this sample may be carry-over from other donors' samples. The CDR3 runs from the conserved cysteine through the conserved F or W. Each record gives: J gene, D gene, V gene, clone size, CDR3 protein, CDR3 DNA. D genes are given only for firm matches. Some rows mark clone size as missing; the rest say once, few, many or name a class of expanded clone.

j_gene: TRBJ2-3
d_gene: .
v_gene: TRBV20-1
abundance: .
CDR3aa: CSASRRTDTQYF
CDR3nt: TGCAGTGCTAGTAGGCGCACAGATACGCAGTATTTT

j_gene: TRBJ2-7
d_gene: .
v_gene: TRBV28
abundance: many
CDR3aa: CASSLISSIYEQYF
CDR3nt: TGTGCCAGCAGTTTAATTAGCAGTATCTACGAGCAGTACTTC

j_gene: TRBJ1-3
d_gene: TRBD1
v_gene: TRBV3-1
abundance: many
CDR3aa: CASSPRQGAHGNTIYF
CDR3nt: TGTGCCAGCAGCCCCCGACAGGGGGCCCATGGAAACACCATATATTTT

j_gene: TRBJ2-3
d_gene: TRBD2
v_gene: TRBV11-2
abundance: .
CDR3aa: CASSAERGGLDTQYF
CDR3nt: TGTGCCAGCAGCGCCGAGCGGGGGGGATTAGATACGCAGTATTTT

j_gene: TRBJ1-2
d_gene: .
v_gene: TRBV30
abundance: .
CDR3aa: CACAKRGSNYGYTF
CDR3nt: TGTGCCTGCGCAAAAAGGGGGTCTAACTATGGCTACACCTTC

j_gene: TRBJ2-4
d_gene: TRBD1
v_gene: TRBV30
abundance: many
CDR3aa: CAWKPGTGDWVKNIQYF
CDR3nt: TGTGCCTGGAAGCCCGGGACAGGGGATTGGGTCAAAAACATTCAGTACTTC

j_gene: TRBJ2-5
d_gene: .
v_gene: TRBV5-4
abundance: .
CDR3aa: CASSPQGQQETQYF
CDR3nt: TGTGCCAGCAGCCCCCAGGGGCAACAAGAGACCCAGTACTTC

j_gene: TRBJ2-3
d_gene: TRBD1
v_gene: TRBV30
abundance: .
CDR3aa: CALHRDRATDTQYF
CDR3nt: TGTGCCTTGCACCGGGACAGGGCCACAGATACGCAGTATTTT

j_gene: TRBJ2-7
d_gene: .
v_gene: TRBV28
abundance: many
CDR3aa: CASHQSGSNHEQYF
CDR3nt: TGTGCCAGCCACCAATCGGGGTCCAATCACGAGCAGTACTTC

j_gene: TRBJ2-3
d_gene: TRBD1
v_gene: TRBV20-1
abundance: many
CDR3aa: CSARGPRDRGDTQYF
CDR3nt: TGCAGTGCTAGGGGTCCCCGGGACAGGGGGGATACGCAGTATTTT

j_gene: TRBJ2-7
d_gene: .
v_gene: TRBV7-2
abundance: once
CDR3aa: CASSESAGSSYEQYF
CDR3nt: TGTGCCAGCAGCGAAAGCGCGGGAAGCTCCTACGAGCAGTACTTC

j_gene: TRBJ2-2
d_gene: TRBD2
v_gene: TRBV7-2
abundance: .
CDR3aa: CASSFGGAGELFF
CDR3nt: TGTGCCAGCAGCTTTGGGGGGGCCGGGGAGCTGTTTTTT

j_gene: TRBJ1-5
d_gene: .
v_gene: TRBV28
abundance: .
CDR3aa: CASNTGPGGEPQHF
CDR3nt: TGTGCCAGCAACACCGGCCCCGGTGGAGAGCCCCAGCATTTT

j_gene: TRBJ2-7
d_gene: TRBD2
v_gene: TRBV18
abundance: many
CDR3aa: CASSVGLAGHYEQYF
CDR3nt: TGTGCCAGCTCCGTTGGACTAGCGGGACACTACGAGCAGTACTTC

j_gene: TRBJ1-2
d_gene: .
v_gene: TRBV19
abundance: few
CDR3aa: CASRPLGSSNYGYTF
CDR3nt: TGTGCCAGTAGGCCCCTGGGGAGTAGCAACTATGGCTACACCTTC

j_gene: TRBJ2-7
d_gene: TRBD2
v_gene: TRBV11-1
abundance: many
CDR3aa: CASRGTSGSYEQYF
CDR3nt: TGTGCCAGCAGGGGGACTAGCGGTTCCTACGAGCAGTACTTC

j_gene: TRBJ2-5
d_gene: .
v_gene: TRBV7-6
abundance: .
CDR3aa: CASDSPGHQETQYF
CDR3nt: TGTGCCAGCGACAGCCCGGGACACCAAGAGACCCAGTACTTC

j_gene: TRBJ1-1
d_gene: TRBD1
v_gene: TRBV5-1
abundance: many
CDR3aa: CASSSGTGKDTEAFF
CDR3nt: TGCGCCAGCAGCAGTGGGACAGGGAAGGACACTGAAGCTTTCTTT

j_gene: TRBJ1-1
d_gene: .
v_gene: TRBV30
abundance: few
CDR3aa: CAWSEGSHTEAFF
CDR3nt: TGTGCCTGGAGTGAGGGATCCCACACTGAAGCTTTCTTT

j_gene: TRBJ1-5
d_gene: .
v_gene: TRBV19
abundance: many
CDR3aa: CASKEGLGTVYLWNQPQHF
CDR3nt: TGTGCCAGTAAGGAAGGTCTCGGGACGGTCTATTTATGGAATCAGCCCCAGCATTTT

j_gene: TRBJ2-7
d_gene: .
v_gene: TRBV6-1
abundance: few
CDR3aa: CASSPLIGQIITYEQYF
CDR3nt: TGTGCCAGCAGCCCCCTAATTGGACAGATCATAACCTACGAGCAGTACTTC

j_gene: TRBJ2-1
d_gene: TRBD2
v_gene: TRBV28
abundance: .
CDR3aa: CASKLGLAGVNEQFF
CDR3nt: TGTGCCAGCAAGCTAGGACTAGCGGGAGTGAATGAGCAGTTCTTC

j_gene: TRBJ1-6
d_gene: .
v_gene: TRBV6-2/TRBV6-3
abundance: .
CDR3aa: CASSYARESPLHF
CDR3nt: TGTGCCAGCAGTTATGCCAGGGAATCACCCCTCCACTTT

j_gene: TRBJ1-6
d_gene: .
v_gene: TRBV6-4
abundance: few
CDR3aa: CASSDMGGGNSPLHF
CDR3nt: TGTGCCAGCAGCGACATGGGGGGAGGTAATTCACCCCTCCACTTT

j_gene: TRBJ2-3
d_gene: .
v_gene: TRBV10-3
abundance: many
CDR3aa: CAISEGGTPDTQYF
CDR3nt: TGTGCCATCAGTGAGGGCGGGACCCCAGATACGCAGTATTTT

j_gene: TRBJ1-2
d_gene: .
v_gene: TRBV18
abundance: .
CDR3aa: CASSSLGGHYTF
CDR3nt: TGTGCCAGCTCATCCTTGGGGGGGCACTACACCTTC

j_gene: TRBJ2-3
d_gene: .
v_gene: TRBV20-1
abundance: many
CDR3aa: CSASLMTREYTDTQYF
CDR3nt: TGCAGTGCTAGCCTCATGACAAGGGAGTACACAGATACGCAGTATTTT

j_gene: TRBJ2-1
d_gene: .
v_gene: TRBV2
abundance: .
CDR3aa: CACSEDIGVASNEQSF
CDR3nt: TGTGCCTGCAGTGAAGATATTGGCGTGGCTAGCAACGAGCAGTCCTTC

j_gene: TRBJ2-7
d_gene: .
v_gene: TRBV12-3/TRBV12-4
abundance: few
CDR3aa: CASSLEAGRYEQYF
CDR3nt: TGTGCCAGCAGTTTAGAGGCGGGGCGCTACGAGCAGTACTTC

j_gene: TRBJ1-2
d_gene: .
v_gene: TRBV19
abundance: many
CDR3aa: CASSSRSPDGYTF
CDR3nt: TGTGCCAGTAGTAGTCGGAGCCCAGATGGCTACACCTTC

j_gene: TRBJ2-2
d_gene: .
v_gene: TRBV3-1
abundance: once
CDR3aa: CASRPSGDTGELFF
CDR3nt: TGTGCCAGCCGCCCCTCAGGGGACACCGGGGAGCTGTTTTTT

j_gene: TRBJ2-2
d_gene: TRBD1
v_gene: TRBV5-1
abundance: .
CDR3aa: CASSFTGDTGELFF
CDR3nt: TGCGCCAGCAGCTTTACAGGGGACACCGGGGAGCTGTTTTTT

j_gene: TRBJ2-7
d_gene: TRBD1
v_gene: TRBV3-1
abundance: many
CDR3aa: CASSPTGPPGEQYF
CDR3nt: TGTGCCAGCAGCCCGACAGGGCCCCCAGGCGAGCAGTACTTC

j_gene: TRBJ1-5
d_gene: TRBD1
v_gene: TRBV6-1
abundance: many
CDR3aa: CASSVNRGQQPQHF
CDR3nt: TGTGCCAGCAGTGTCAACAGGGGACAACAGCCCCAGCATTTC

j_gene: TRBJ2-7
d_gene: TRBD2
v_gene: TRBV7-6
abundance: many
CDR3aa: CASGRADEQYF
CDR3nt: TGTGCCAGCGGGAGGGCCGACGAGCAGTACTTC

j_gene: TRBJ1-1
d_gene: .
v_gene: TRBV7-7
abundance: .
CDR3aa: CASSLIAEGRMDEAFF
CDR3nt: TGTGCTAGCAGCTTAATAGCGGAGGGGCGGATGGATGAAGCTTTCTTT

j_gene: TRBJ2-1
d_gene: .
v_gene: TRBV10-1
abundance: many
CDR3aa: CASGGWGINEQFF
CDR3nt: TGCGCCAGCGGCGGGTGGGGTATCAATGAGCAGTTCTTC

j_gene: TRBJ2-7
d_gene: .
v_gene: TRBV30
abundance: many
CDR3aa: CAWSHGRYEQYF
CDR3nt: TGTGCCTGGAGTCATGGGAGATACGAGCAGTACTTC

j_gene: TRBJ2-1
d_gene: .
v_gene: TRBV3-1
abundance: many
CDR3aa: CASSSGSVTGNEQFF
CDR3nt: TGTGCCAGCAGCTCCGGTTCCGTAACAGGCAATGAGCAGTTCTTC

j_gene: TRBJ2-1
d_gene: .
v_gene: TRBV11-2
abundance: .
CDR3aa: CASTIPLDGHNEQFF
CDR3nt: TGTGCCAGCACCATCCCCTTAGACGGACACAATGAGCAGTTCTTC

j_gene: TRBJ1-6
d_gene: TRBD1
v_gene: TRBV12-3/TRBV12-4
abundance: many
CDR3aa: CASSHAGTGDSPLHF
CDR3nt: TGTGCCAGCAGTCACGCCGGGACAGGGGACTCACCCCTCCACTTT

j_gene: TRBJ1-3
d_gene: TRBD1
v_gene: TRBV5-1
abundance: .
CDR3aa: CASSSTGASGNTIYF
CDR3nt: TGCGCCAGCAGCTCGACAGGGGCTTCTGGAAACACCATATATTTT

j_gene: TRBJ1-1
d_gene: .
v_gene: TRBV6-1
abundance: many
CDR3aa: CASSRRPEAFF
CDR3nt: TGTGCCAGCAGTCGCCGGCCTGAAGCTTTCTTT

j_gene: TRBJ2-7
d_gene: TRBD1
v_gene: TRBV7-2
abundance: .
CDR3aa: CASSLRTGDSYEQYF
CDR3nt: TGTGCCAGCAGCTTACGGACAGGGGACTCCTACGAGCAGTACTTC

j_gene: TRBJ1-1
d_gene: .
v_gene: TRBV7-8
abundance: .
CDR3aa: CASSTDRTAFF
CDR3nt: TGTGCCAGCAGCACCGACAGGACAGCTTTCTTT

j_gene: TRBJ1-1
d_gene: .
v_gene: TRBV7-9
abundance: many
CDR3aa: CASSLAKEGNQAFF
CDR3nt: TGTGCCAGCAGCTTAGCGAAAGAGGGGAATCAAGCTTTCTTT